What follows is one T cell receptor (beta chain) and its context. Its matching antigen is unknown. The source of the sample is a study of cytomegalovirus exposure and HLA in healthy donors. Overall study context: About 77 million unique TCRs from HLA-typed donors made up an early data release.

In the PCR, 60 Vbeta and 13 Jbeta primers were used. The table came from immunoSEQ multiplex PCR; TCRdb's copy has only in-frame clones and leaves some out. The sample carries 170,000 or so clones, about 79% recorded once. Germline trimming cut 5 bases from V and 3 bases from J; bases unmatched to any gene: 11. The CDR3 loop spans 17 amino acids. Germline V gene lookup returns CDR1 SGHVS and CDR2 FNYEAQ. Participants comprised healthy donors of bone marrow. Overall study results and limits: The sole available immune exposure information was CMV serostatus.

Sequenced input: PBMCs. The source of this sequence is a middle-aged man in good health and CMV-seropositive. The rearrangement uses TRBV7-6 and TRBJ2-2, with 8 positions matching TRBD2. The CDR3 spells CASSRSGAGGDTGELFF. The CDR3 DNA reads as TGTGCCAGCAGCCGATCCGGGGCGGGGGGTGACACCGGGGAGCTGTTTTTT.